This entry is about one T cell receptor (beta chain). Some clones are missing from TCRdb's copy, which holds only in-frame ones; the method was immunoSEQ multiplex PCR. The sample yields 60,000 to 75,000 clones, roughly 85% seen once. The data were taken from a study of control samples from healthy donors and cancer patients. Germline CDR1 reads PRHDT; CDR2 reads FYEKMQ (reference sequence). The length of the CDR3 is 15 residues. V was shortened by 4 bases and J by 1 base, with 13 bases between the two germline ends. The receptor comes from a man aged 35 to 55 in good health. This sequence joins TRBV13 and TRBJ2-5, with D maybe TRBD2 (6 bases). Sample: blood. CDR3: CASSSAGGVQETQYF. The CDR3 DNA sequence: TGTGCCAGCAGCTCCGCGGGCGGGGTCCAAGAGACCCAGTACTTC.